The T cell receptor beta chain described here comes from a study of blood T cell repertoires in COVID-19. The authors' processing: It was from reference gene primer amplification that nucleated cell counts were estimated. Sequenced by immunoSEQ multiplex PCR; TCRdb stores in-frame clones only, minus some. D and trimming were read from the DNA, whereas the V and J calls and clone size are those reported in that table. The sample carries about 110,000 clones, nearly 80% recorded once. The count of this clone is one. The CDR3 consists of 14 residues. V dropped 5 bases and J dropped 4 bases, with 15 bases sitting between them. Germline V gene data show CDR1 as SGHDT and CDR2 as YYEEEE.

The chain uses TRBV5-6 and TRBJ1-2; D may be TRBD1 (5 bases). This TCR derives from a woman at least 80 years old with active or convalescent COVID-19. The source material was peripheral blood. CDR3 residues: CASRIQGAFYGYTF. DNA for the CDR3: TGTGCCAGCAGGATCCAAGGGGCCTTCTATGGCTACACCTTC.